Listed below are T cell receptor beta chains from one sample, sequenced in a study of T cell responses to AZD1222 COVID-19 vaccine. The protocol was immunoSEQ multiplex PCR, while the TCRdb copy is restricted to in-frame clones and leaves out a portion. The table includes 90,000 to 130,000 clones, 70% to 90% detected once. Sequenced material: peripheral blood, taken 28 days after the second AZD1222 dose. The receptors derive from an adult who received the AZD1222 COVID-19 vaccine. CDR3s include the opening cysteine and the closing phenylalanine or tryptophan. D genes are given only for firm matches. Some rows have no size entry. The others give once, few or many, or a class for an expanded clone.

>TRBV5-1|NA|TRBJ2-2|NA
CASSFTGQRAGELFF
TGCGCCAGCAGCTTTACGGGGCAACGGGCCGGGGAGCTGTTTTTT
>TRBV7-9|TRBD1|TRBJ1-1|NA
CASSRPGTGAVEAFF
TGTGCCAGCAGTCGACCCGGGACAGGGGCCGTAGAAGCTTTCTTT
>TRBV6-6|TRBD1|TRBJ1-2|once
CASSTRTGANYGYTF
TGTGCCAGCAGTACTCGGACAGGGGCTAACTATGGCTACACCTTC
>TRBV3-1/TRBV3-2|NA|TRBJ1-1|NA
CASSQVGVNTEAFF
TGTGCCAGCAGCCAAGTTGGGGTGAACACTGAAGCTTTCTTT
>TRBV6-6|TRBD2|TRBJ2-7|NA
CASRKTSGGPYEQYF
TGTGCCAGCAGGAAGACTAGCGGGGGGCCCTACGAGCAGTACTTC
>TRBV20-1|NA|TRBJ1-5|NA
CSASARYSNQPQHF
TGCAGTGCTAGTGCAAGGTATAGCAATCAGCCCCAGCATTTT
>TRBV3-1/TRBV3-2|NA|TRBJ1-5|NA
CASSQGTGRSNQPQHF
TGTGCCAGCAGCCAAGGTACGGGTAGGAGCAATCAGCCCCAGCATTTT
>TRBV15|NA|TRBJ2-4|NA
CATSRGQAAKNIQYF
TGTGCCACCAGCAGAGGACAAGCCGCCAAAAACATTCAGTACTTC
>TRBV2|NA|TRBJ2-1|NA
CASSGDSYYNEQFF
TGTGCCAGCAGTGGGGACTCTTACTACAATGAGCAGTTCTTC
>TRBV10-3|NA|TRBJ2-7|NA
CAISAQDPRNEQYF
TGTGCCATCAGCGCCCAGGACCCAAGGAACGAGCAGTACTTC
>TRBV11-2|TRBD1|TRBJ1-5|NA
CASSLDIQGNQPQHF
TGTGCCAGCAGCTTAGATATACAGGGGAATCAGCCCCAGCATTTT
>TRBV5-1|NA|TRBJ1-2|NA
CASSWGQTWGYTF
TGCGCCAGCAGCTGGGGGCAGACCTGGGGCTACACCTTC
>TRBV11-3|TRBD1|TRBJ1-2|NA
CASSKDRGYNYGYTF
TGTGCCAGCAGCAAAGACAGGGGCTATAACTATGGCTACACCTTC
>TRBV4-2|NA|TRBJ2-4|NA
CASSQPGPLNIQYF
TGTGCCAGCAGCCAGCCGGGCCCCCTAAACATTCAGTACTTC
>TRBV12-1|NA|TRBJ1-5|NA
CASSFARQDRVSQPQHF
TGTGCCAGCAGCTTTGCGCGACAGGACAGGGTAAGCCAGCCCCAGCATTTT
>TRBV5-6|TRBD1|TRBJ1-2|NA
CASSLPGGGYGYTF
TGTGCCAGCAGCTTGCCAGGGGGCGGGTATGGCTACACCTTC
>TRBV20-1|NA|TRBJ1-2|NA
CSASPPLRGGLGSGYTF
TGCAGTGCTAGTCCCCCCTTGAGGGGAGGTTTAGGAAGTGGCTACACCTTC
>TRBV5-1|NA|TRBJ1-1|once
CASSLSQTNTEAFF
TGCGCCAGCAGCTTGTCGCAGACGAACACTGAAGCTTTCTTT
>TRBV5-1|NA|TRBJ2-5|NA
CASSLVERANQQETQYF
TGCGCCAGCAGCTTGGTAGAGCGGGCTAACCAACAAGAGACCCAGTACTTC
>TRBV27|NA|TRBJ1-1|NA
CASSLGGVNTEAFF
TGTGCCAGCAGTTTGGGGGGGGTCAACACTGAAGCTTTCTTT
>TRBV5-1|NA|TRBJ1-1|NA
CASSLGTVIQNTEAFF
TGCGCCAGCAGCTTGGGGACAGTTATCCAGAACACTGAAGCTTTCTTT
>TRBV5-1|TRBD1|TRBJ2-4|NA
CASRRDRMNIQYF
TGCGCCAGCAGACGGGACAGGATGAACATTCAGTACTTC
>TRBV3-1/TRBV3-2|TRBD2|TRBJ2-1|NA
CASSQATSGWIDSYNEQFF
TGTGCCAGCAGCCAAGCTACTAGCGGGTGGATAGACTCCTACAATGAGCAGTTCTTC
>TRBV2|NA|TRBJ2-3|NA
CASSPRGTGADTQYF
TGTGCCAGCAGTCCCCGAGGGACCGGCGCGGATACGCAGTATTTT
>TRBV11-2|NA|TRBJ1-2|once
CASSRGGNYGYTF
TGTGCCAGCAGCCGAGGGGGAAACTATGGCTACACCTTC
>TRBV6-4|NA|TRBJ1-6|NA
CASSAGQINSPLHF
TGTGCCAGCAGTGCCGGACAGATAAATTCACCCCTCCACTTT
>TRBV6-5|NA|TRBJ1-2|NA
CASSPRLKSYTF
TGTGCCAGCAGTCCGAGACTTAAGAGCTACACCTTC
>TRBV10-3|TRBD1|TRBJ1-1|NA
CAINDRVRDTEAFF
TGTGCCATCAACGACAGGGTGAGGGACACTGAAGCTTTCTTT
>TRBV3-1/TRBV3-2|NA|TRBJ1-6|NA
CASSQDGRVRRALHF
TGTGCCAGCAGCCAAGATGGGCGAGTCCGCAGGGCCCTCCACTTT
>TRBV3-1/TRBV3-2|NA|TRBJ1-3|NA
CASSQYQNTIYF
TGTGCCAGCAGCCAATATCAAAACACCATATATTTT
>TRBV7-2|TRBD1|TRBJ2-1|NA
CASSPWTGPNEQFF
TGTGCCAGCAGCCCATGGACAGGTCCTAATGAGCAGTTCTTC
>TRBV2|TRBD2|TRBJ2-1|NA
CASKTSGNNNEQFF
TGTGCCAGCAAGACTAGCGGGAACAACAATGAGCAGTTCTTC
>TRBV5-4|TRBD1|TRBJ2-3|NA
CASSADRAPSTDTQYF
TGTGCCAGCAGCGCCGACAGGGCCCCGAGCACAGATACGCAGTATTTT
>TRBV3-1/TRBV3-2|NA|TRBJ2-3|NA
CASSPFVGVTDTQYF
TGTGCCAGCAGCCCTTTCGTCGGAGTCACAGATACGCAGTATTTT
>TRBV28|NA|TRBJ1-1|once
CASSTPGKAFF
TGTGCCAGCAGTACTCCGGGAAAAGCTTTCTTT
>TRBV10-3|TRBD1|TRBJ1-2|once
CAISERDRSEGYTF
TGTGCCATCAGTGAGCGGGACAGGAGTGAGGGCTACACCTTC
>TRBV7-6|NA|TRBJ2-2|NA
CASSFRQPNTGELFF
TGTGCCAGCAGCTTTCGACAGCCGAACACCGGGGAGCTGTTTTTT
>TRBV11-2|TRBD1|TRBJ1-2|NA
CASSLTGTGIYGYTF
TGTGCCAGCAGCTTGACCGGGACAGGCATCTATGGCTACACCTTC
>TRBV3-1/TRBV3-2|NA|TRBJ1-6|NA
CASSEVAENSPLHF
TGTGCCAGCAGCGAAGTGGCGGAGAATTCACCCCTCCACTTT
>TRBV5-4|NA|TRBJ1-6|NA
CASSPQAVTANSPLHF
TGTGCCAGCAGCCCCCAGGCCGTAACCGCCAATTCACCCCTCCACTTT
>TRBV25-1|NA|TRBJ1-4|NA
CASSKAGGYNEKLFF
TGTGCCAGCAGTAAAGCCGGGGGTTACAATGAAAAACTGTTTTTT
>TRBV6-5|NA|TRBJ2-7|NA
CASTSPGRGLYEQYF
TGTGCCAGCACTTCACCCGGCAGGGGTCTTTACGAGCAGTACTTC